One sample yielded the 27 T cell receptor beta chains listed below, sequenced in a study of blood T cell repertoires in COVID-19. Only in-frame clones appear in the TCRdb table, and some are missing; sequencing was by immunoSEQ multiplex PCR. Among about 210,000 clones listed, around 82% were seen once. The material sequenced was peripheral blood. Receptors were obtained from a woman aged 50 to 65 with acute or convalescent COVID-19.

The V and J genes are TRBV19 and TRBJ2-1; 8 nucleotides match TRBD2. This CDR3 contains 15 residues. Germline V gene lookup returns CDR1 LNHDA and CDR2 SQIVND (reference sequence). Trimming took 3 bases from V and 3 from J; bases not matched to a gene: 4. DNA for the CDR3: TGTGCCAGTAGTATTGAGGCGGGAGGCTACAATGAGCAGTTCTTC. Encoded protein: CASSIEAGGYNEQFF.

The rearrangement joins TRBV24-1 to TRBJ1-2, with D perhaps TRBD1 (5 bases). The germline V gene encodes CDR1 KGHDR and CDR2 SFDVKD. V lost 0 bases and J lost 3, with 7 bases in between. This CDR3 spans 14 amino acids. The CDR3 protein is CATSDLGRDYGYTF. The CDR3 nucleotides read TGTGCCACCAGTGATTTGGGCAGGGACTATGGCTACACCTTC.

The V call is TRBV2, the J call TRBJ2-1; tentative D call: TRBD2 (5 bases). Trimming left V 4 bases short and J 7 bases short, with 20 bases between. CDR1 is SNHLY and CDR2 is FYNNEI in the germline V gene. The CDR3 is 16 residues long. The DNA for the CDR3 is TGTGCCAGCAGTGCAGAAGGACCCACCCGAGGGAATGAGCAGTTCTTC. Translation gives CASSAEGPTRGNEQFF.

This chain joins TRBV6-6 and TRBJ1-3, with D possibly being TRBD1 (6 bases). The germline V gene encodes CDR1 MNHNY and CDR2 SVGAGI (reference sequence). CDR3 length: 15 residues. Trimming took off 6 bases at V and 2 bases at J, with 14 bases between the two ends. CDR3 in amino acids: CASRDTGKTGNTIYF. The CDR3, as DNA: TGTGCCAGCAGGGATACAGGGAAAACTGGAAACACCATATATTTT.

The J gene is TRBJ2-3, the V gene TRBV9; 15 bases line up with TRBD2. CDR1 is SGDLS and CDR2 is YYNGEE in the germline V gene. This CDR3 spans 18 amino acids. V was pared by 2 bases and J by 1 base, with 5 bases of the junction left unmatched. The CDR3 loop is CASSVGTSGRLGTDTQYF. The DNA of the CDR3 is TGTGCCAGCAGCGTCGGGACTAGCGGGAGGTTAGGCACAGATACGCAGTATTTT.

This clone was recorded a few times. This chain links TRBV4-2 with TRBJ2-1; 11 bases map to TRBD2. V lost 1 base, J lost 12 bases, and 8 bases stayed unmatched. The CDR3 length is 15 residues. The germline V gene encodes CDR1 LGHNA and CDR2 YNFKEQ. The CDR3 region has the DNA TGTGCCAGCAGCCAAGTGACTAGCGGGACCGCAGGGCAGTTCTTC. Translated: CASSQVTSGTAGQFF.

Only one count was recorded for this clone. This chain links TRBV18 with TRBJ2-7, with D unresolved. The CDR3 loop spans 12 amino acids. With 3 bases removed from V and 2 bases from J, the gap between germline ends came to 5 bases. Germline V gives CDR1 KGHSH, CDR2 LQKENI. The CDR3 region has the DNA TGTGCCAGCTCACCTTCTACCTACGAGCAGTACTTC. This codes for CASSPSTYEQYF.

The gene calls are TRBV27 and TRBJ2-1, with 12 bases that match TRBD2. Trimming removed 8 bases from V and 4 bases from J; junction bases left unmatched: 12. CDR3 length: 17 amino acids. Germline CDR1 MNHEY, CDR2 SMNVEV (reference sequence). In DNA, the CDR3 is TGTGCCAGCTACAGCCGACTAGCGGGAGAGAGATACAATGAGCAGTTCTTC. Translation gives CASYSRLAGERYNEQFF.

In nucleotides, the CDR3 is TGCGCCAGCAGTGAAAGTCAGGGGGGAAGTCAGCCCCAGCATTTT. Protein product: CASSESQGGSQPQHF. The chain combines TRBV10-2 with TRBJ1-5, with 7 bases fitting TRBD1. This CDR3 spans 15 amino acids. Germline trimming cut 3 bases from V and 6 bases from J; bases unmatched to any gene: 8. Germline lookup yields CDR1 WSHSY and CDR2 SAAADI.

The chain carries TRBV6-6 and TRBJ2-1; TRBD1 matches 8 bases. The length of the CDR3 is 14 residues. Germline V gene data show CDR1 as MNHNY and CDR2 as SVGAGI (reference sequence). V dropped 9 bases and J dropped 7; count of bases not matched to a gene: 11. CDR3 sequence reads: CASISGTGGNEQFF. The CDR3 DNA follows: TGTGCCAGTATTTCCGGGACAGGAGGGAATGAGCAGTTCTTC.

The rearrangement joins TRBV7-3 to TRBJ2-1; 9 bases fit TRBD2. Germline CDR1 is SGHTA and CDR2 is FQGTGA. The CDR3 has 19 residues. V was clipped by 5 bases and J by 0 bases; unmatched bases: 14. The CDR3 DNA reads as TGTGCCAGCAGCCCGAAAACCAAGACTAGCGGACCCTCCTACAATGAGCAGTTCTTC. Protein product: CASSPKTKTSGPSYNEQFF.

The chain has TRBV7-9 and TRBJ2-7; 10 bases align to TRBD2. The CDR3 runs to 15 residues. Germline CDR1 is SEHNR and CDR2 is FQNEAQ (reference sequence). J lost 5 bases, V lost 6 bases, and 10 bases had no gene match. The CDR3 DNA reads as TGTGCCAGCAGTTCCATCGCTAGCGGGAGTAACGAGCAGTACTTC. This sequence encodes CASSSIASGSNEQYF.

This rearrangement joins TRBV29-1 to TRBJ2-7; 7 bases line up with TRBD2. Germline V gives CDR1 SQVTM, CDR2 ANQGSEA. This CDR3 has 14 residues. The ends lost 4 bases at V and 6 bases at J; junction bases unmatched: 12. The CDR3 here is CSVVNPGGLIEQYF. The CDR3 DNA reads TGCAGCGTTGTGAATCCGGGGGGATTGATCGAGCAGTACTTC.

The chain joins TRBV29-1 to TRBJ2-3; 8 nucleotides align to TRBD2. Germline CDR1 and CDR2: SQVTM and ANQGSEA. J was trimmed by 3 bases and V by 6 bases; bases with no gene match: 5. This CDR3 is 13 amino acids long. CDR3 nucleotide sequence: TGCAGCGTGGGTAGCGGGAAGACAGATACGCAGTATTTT. Amino acid sequence: CSVGSGKTDTQYF.

The J gene is TRBJ1-1, the V gene TRBV5-1; D is perhaps TRBD1 (6 bases). The CDR3 sequence is 14 residues long. Germline loops: CDR1 SGHRS, CDR2 YFSETQ. The germline V and J ends were trimmed by 5 bases and 4 bases, with 15 bases remaining between them. CDR3 bases: TGCGCCAGCAGTGTTAAGGGAGGGGGCACTGAAGCTTTCTTT. Its protein is CASSVKGGGTEAFF.

The rearrangement links TRBV28 to TRBJ1-2; possibly TRBD1 for D (5 bases). From germline, CDR1 is MDHEN and CDR2 SYDVKM. The CDR3 consists of 15 residues. Trimming removed 2 bases from V and 4 bases from J, with 14 bases in between. CDR3 nucleotides: TGTGCCAGCAGTTTACTCCTCCAGGGTGGCTATGGCTACACCTTC. Translation gives CASSLLLQGGYGYTF.

V usage is TRBV5-1 and J usage is TRBJ1-1; 7 nucleotides match TRBD1. Germline lookup yields CDR1 SGHRS and CDR2 YFSETQ. This CDR3 is built from 13 residues. Losses at the gene ends were 5 bases for V and 7 bases for J; bases not matched to a gene: 8. CDR3: CASSVGTALEAFF. CDR3 sequence (DNA): TGCGCCAGCAGTGTAGGGACAGCCCTTGAAGCTTTCTTT.

The V gene is TRBV4-2, the J gene TRBJ1-1, with D hard to call. There are 15 residues in the CDR3. V lost 0 bases to trimming and J lost 2 bases, with 10 bases between them. CDR1 LGHNA and CDR2 YNFKEQ come from the germline V gene. Here the CDR3 DNA reads TGTGCCAGCAGCCAAGATGAGGATATAAACACTGAAGCTTTCTTT. This encodes CASSQDEDINTEAFF.

This clone appeared once. The chain uses TRBV11-2 and TRBJ2-2, with TRBD1 matching 7 bases. Unmatched junction bases numbered 5, after V lost 4 bases and J lost 3 bases. The CDR3 spans 15 residues. The germline V gene has CDR1 SGHAT and CDR2 FQNNGV. The CDR3 spells CASSSEGADTGELFF. The CDR3 DNA is TGTGCCAGCAGCTCTGAGGGGGCGGACACCGGGGAGCTGTTTTTT.

The chain combines TRBV24-1 with TRBJ2-7; the match to TRBD1 covers 7 bases. The V gene's germline CDR1 is KGHDR and CDR2 SFDVKD. The CDR3 spans 15 residues. Trimming removed 3 bases from V and 9 bases from J; junction bases left unmatched: 13. The CDR3 DNA reads as TGTGCCACCAGTGATCCTCGTTCAACAGGGGAGCGGCAGTACTTC. Amino acids: CATSDPRSTGERQYF.

The rearrangement uses TRBV7-9 and TRBJ2-1; 13 bases are shared with TRBD2. From germline, CDR1 is SEHNR and CDR2 FQNEAQ (reference sequence). CDR3 length: 18 amino acids. V shed 5 bases and J 3 bases; nucleotides not matched to a gene: 10. CDR3 DNA sequence: TGTGCCAGCAGCCCTACTAGCGGGAGGGCCGGGGGCTACAATGAGCAGTTCTTC. Its translation: CASSPTSGRAGGYNEQFF.

The V and J genes are TRBV20-1 and TRBJ2-1, with 11 bases fitting TRBD2. CDR1 is DFQATT and CDR2 is SNEGSKA in the germline V gene (reference sequence). The CDR3 covers 11 residues. The CDR3 here is CSARLAGLEFF. The CDR3 bases are TGCAGCGCAAGACTAGCGGGGCTGGAGTTCTTC.

The CDR3 loop reads CATSRVDSDNQPQHF. CDR3 sequence (DNA): TGTGCCACCAGCAGGGTGGACAGTGACAATCAGCCCCAGCATTTT. The chain combines TRBV15 with TRBJ1-5; a weak D match, TRBD1 (6 bases). Trimming shortened V by 3 bases and J by 3 bases, and 12 bases separated the two germline ends. The length of the CDR3 is 15 residues. From germline, CDR1 is LNHNV and CDR2 YYDKDF (reference sequence).

V and J are TRBV18 and TRBJ1-1; 10 bases are a match to TRBD1. This CDR3 contains 17 residues. V lost 3 bases to trimming and J lost 4 bases; unmatched junction nucleotides: 11. The germline gives CDR1 KGHSH, CDR2 LQKENI. CDR3 DNA: TGTGCCAGCTCACCTCAATTGGGACAGGGGAGGTCCACTGAAGCTTTCTTT. It codes for CASSPQLGQGRSTEAFF.

The chain has TRBV27 and TRBJ1-1; maybe TRBD1 (5 bases). V gave up 5 bases and J gave up 4 bases, with 20 bases separating them. Germline CDR1 is MNHEY and CDR2 is SMNVEV (reference sequence). There are 16 residues in the CDR3. The CDR3 DNA reads as TGTGCCAGCAGTGCGCACAGGATACACTTTGGCACTGAAGCTTTCTTT. Amino acids: CASSAHRIHFGTEAFF.

This clone was observed a few times. V is TRBV5-6 and J is TRBJ1-4, with D perhaps TRBD1 (6 bases). Per germline, CDR1 SGHDT and CDR2 YYEEEE. V was cut by 3 bases and J by 5 bases, with 14 bases left in between. The CDR3 runs to 15 residues. Written as DNA, the CDR3 is TGTGCCAGCAGCTGGTCGGGGGGCCCGAATGAAAAACTGTTTTTT. It codes for CASSWSGGPNEKLFF.

Remarks on this clone: A much larger clone lies one base from this, so it may be a read error. J is TRBJ1-4 and V is TRBV5-1, with D uncertain. The CDR3 runs to 14 residues. Germline CDR1 reads SGHRS; CDR2 reads YFSETQ. Trimming pared 4 bases from V and 0 bases from J, leaving 7 bases between. The CDR3 DNA is TGCGCCAGCAGCACCGGGTCAACTAATGAAAAACTGTTTTTT. Encoded protein: CASSTGSTNEKLFF.